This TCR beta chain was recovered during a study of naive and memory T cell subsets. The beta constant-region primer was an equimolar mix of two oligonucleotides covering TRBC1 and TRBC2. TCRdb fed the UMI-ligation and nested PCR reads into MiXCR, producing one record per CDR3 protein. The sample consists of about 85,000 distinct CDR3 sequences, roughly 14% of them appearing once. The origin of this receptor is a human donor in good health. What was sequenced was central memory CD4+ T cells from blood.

CDR3 protein: CASGDSFDNEQFF. The CDR3 DNA follows: TGTGCCAGTGGGGATTCTTTCGACAATGAGCAGTTCTTC. The chain uses TRBV19 and TRBJ2-1; D unresolved. The CDR3 sequence is 13 residues long. The V and J ends lost 8 bases and 5 bases respectively, with 13 bases between them. Germline V gene data show CDR1 as LNHDA and CDR2 as SQIVND (reference sequence).